A selection of T cell receptor beta chains follows, all from one sample in a study of T cells after yellow fever vaccination. MiXCR was run by TCRdb on the 5' RACE reads, yielding one entry per CDR3 protein. The table lists around 140,000 distinct CDR3 sequences, 7.7% of them singletons, with under 0.85% in the top ten. Here the sequenced sample was CD4+ T cells sorted from PBMCs, taken 5 days after the yellow fever booster vaccination. The origin of the receptors is a man aged 30 to 39 who received the YFV17D yellow fever vaccine. The CDR3 runs from the conserved cysteine through the conserved F or W. Fields, in order: J gene, D gene, clone size, V gene, CDR3 DNA, CDR3 protein. A D gene is named only where the DNA matches it firmly. Size is stated for part of the rows, as once, few or many counts, or as a class when the clone is expanded.

TRBJ2-3 | - | - | TRBV10-3 | TGTGCCATCAGCGAGTCGGTCCCGGGAAGGGGCCCTCCAGATACGCAGTATTTT | CAISESVPGRGPPDTQYF
TRBJ2-3 | - | - | TRBV7-6 | TGTGCCAGCAGCTTAGCCGGGTCGGCGGTAAGCACAGATACGCAGTATTTT | CASSLAGSAVSTDTQYF
TRBJ2-2 | - | many | TRBV5-1 | TGCGCCAGCAGCTTGGATGCAGGGGTCGGCGGGGAGCTGTTTTTT | CASSLDAGVGGELFF
TRBJ2-7 | - | many | TRBV6-5 | TGTGCCAGCAGGAGCCCCGTCGAGCAGTACTTC | CASRSPVEQYF
TRBJ2-7 | - | few | TRBV19 | TGTGCCAGTAGTAAACAAGGATCCTACGAGCAGTACTTC | CASSKQGSYEQYF
TRBJ2-1 | TRBD2 | many | TRBV29-1 | TGCAGCGCCGGACTAGCGGGAAGCTACAATGAGCAGTTCTTC | CSAGLAGSYNEQFF
TRBJ1-5 | - | many | TRBV28 | TGTGCCAGCGAGGGGATAGGCAATCAGCCCCAGCATTTT | CASEGIGNQPQHF
TRBJ2-5 | TRBD2 | many | TRBV12-3/TRBV12-4 | TGTGCCAGCAGGGGGACTAGCGGTCAAGAGACCCAGTACTTC | CASRGTSGQETQYF
TRBJ2-1 | - | many | TRBV29-1 | TGCAGCGTTGCCTATCGACAAGGTGAGCAGTTCTTC | CSVAYRQGEQFF
TRBJ2-3 | TRBD2 | many | TRBV7-2 | TGTGCCAGCAGCTTATTGGGCGGGAGAACAGATACGCAGTATTTT | CASSLLGGRTDTQYF
TRBJ2-1 | - | many | TRBV29-1 | TGCAGCGTTGGGAATCGGGACGCTTACAATGAGCAGTTCTTC | CSVGNRDAYNEQFF
TRBJ2-1 | - | many | TRBV12-3/TRBV12-4 | TGTGCCAGCAGTAAGAGTAAATCCAATGAGCAGTTCTTC | CASSKSKSNEQFF
TRBJ2-4 | TRBD2 | - | TRBV7-3 | TGTGCCTGCAGTCCTACTAGCGGGAGAACGAACGGCGGAAACATTCAGTACTTC | CACSPTSGRTNGGNIQYF
TRBJ2-7 | TRBD2 | few | TRBV3-1 | TGTGCCAGCAGCCAAAACGACCTAGCGGGAGGGTCCTACGAGCAGTACTTC | CASSQNDLAGGSYEQYF
TRBJ1-1 | - | many | TRBV6-5 | TGTGCCAGCAGAACCCCCGGGGTGAACACTGAAGCTTTCTTT | CASRTPGVNTEAFF
TRBJ2-1 | TRBD1 | many | TRBV7-2 | TGTGCCAGCATCGGACAGGGGACCTCCGGCAATCAGTTCTTC | CASIGQGTSGNQFF
TRBJ2-5 | - | many | TRBV7-9 | TGTGCCAGCAGCACGGACAGGACCCAGTACTTC | CASSTDRTQYF
TRBJ2-7 | - | - | TRBV6-2/TRBV6-3 | TGTGCCAGCAGTTCGACAGGTTTGCGGGAGCAGTACTTC | CASSSTGLREQYF
TRBJ2-1 | - | many | TRBV20-1 | TGCAGTGCCTCCCGGGGCTATGAGCAGTTCTTC | CSASRGYEQFF
TRBJ2-7 | - | few | TRBV5-1 | TGCGCCAGCAGCTTTGGCCAGAATAGCCACGAGCAGTACTTC | CASSFGQNSHEQYF
TRBJ2-3 | - | many | TRBV7-9 | TGTGCCAGCAGCTTTTCCCGCGACGGCGGGCGGACAGATACGCAGTATTTT | CASSFSRDGGRTDTQYF
TRBJ2-1 | TRBD2 | many | TRBV15 | TGTGCCACCACTCCAGCGGGAGAAAGTGAGCAGTTCTTC | CATTPAGESEQFF
TRBJ2-3 | TRBD2 | many | TRBV12-3/TRBV12-4 | TGTGCCAGCAGTTTTGGTCTAGCGGGGCGCACAGATACGCAGTATTTT | CASSFGLAGRTDTQYF
TRBJ2-6 | TRBD1 | - | TRBV20-1 | TGCAGTGCCCCGACAGGGGTCCACTCTGGGGCCAACGTCCTGACTTTC | CSAPTGVHSGANVLTF
TRBJ2-7 | - | - | TRBV6-2/TRBV6-3 | TGTGCCAGCATCCAAGGCCACGAGCAGTACTTC | CASIQGHEQYF
TRBJ2-5 | TRBD1 | many | TRBV20-1 | TGCAGTGCTAGTCTGACAGGGGGCGTGGGGGTGACCCAGTACTTC | CSASLTGGVGVTQYF
TRBJ2-5 | - | many | TRBV3-1 | TGTGCCAGCAGCCACAGGGAAAAAGAGACCCAGTACTTC | CASSHREKETQYF
TRBJ2-1 | TRBD2 | many | TRBV6-1 | TGTGCCAGCAGTGTATCACCCGGGACTAGCGGGAGATTGGATGAGCAGTTCTTC | CASSVSPGTSGRLDEQFF
TRBJ2-1 | - | few | TRBV19 | TGTGCCAGTAGCGGCACGACAGGGAGGAAGTTCTTC | CASSGTTGRKFF
TRBJ2-7 | TRBD1 | many | TRBV30 | TGTGCCTGGGGGGACAGGAGATACGAGCAGTACTTC | CAWGDRRYEQYF
TRBJ1-4 | TRBD1 | many | TRBV7-2 | TGTGCCAGCAGCTCTCAGGGGGCTTATGAAAAACTGTTTTTT | CASSSQGAYEKLFF
TRBJ2-2 | TRBD2 | - | TRBV5-4 | TGTGCCAGCAGGTCCGGGACTAGCCTCGCCGGGGAGCTGTTTTTT | CASRSGTSLAGELFF